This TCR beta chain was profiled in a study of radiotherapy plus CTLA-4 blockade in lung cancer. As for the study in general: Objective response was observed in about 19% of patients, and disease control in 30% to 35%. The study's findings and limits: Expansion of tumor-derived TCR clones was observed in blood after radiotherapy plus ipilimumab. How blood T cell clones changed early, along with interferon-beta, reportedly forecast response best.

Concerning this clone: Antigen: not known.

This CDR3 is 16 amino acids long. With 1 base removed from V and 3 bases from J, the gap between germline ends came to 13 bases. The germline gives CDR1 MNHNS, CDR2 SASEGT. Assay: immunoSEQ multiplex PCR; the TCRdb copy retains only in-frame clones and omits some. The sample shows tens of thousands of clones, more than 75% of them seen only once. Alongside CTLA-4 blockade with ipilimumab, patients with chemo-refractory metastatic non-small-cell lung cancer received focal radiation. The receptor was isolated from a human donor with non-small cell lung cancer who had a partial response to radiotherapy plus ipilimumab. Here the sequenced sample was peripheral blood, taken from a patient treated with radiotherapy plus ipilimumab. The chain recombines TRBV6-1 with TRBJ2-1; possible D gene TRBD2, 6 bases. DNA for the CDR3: TGTGCCAGCAGTGAAGAGGGTAGCGGAGACTACAATGAGCAGTTCTTC. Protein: CASSEEGSGDYNEQFF.